Ten or more counts support the clone carrying this TCR beta chain. Antigen unknown. The data were obtained in a study of blood T cells in healthy people across ages. Findings and limits, study-wide: With unsorted PBMCs, a conclusive comparison of naive versus antigen-experienced cells was not possible.

This CDR3 has 13 amino acids. Trimming cost V 6 bases and J 9 bases, with 18 bases left between them. Germline CDR1 and CDR2: DFQATT and SNEGSKA (reference sequence). PCR was performed a second time for roughly 7 to 12 cycles using a sample-barcoded 5' primer and a J-beta primer mix. Using its own MiXCR run on the 5' RACE reads, TCRdb lists one record per CDR3 protein. The sample contains hundreds of thousands of distinct CDR3 sequences, 32% of which appear only once. Researchers collected 7.5 to 10 milliliters of peripheral blood from every single donor. Extracted total RNA amounted to at least 5.5 micrograms for each sample.

This chain uses TRBV20-1 with TRBJ2-1, with D uncertain. The specimen was blood. The receptor was isolated from a woman of 80 years or more in good health. CDR3 coding DNA: TGCAGTGCCTGGTTAGACTGTGGCGGTGAGCAGTTCTTC. Protein: CSAWLDCGGEQFF.